The 18 T cell receptor beta chains reported below all come from one sample, sequenced in a study of T cell changes during pregnancy in multiple sclerosis. Here immunoSEQ multiplex PCR was the method, and the copy in TCRdb shows in-frame clones only, minus some. The table records about 41,000 clones, roughly nine tenths of them present only once. Sequences were derived from CD4+ T cells from peripheral blood mononuclear cells, sampled in the first trimester of pregnancy. The receptor set was obtained from a female donor with multiple sclerosis, enrolled in a pregnancy study.

CDR3 DNA: TGTGCCAGCAGCTGGGACACGGTGAGACAGACCCAGTACTTC. Translated, it gives CASSWDTVRQTQYF. V and J are TRBV11-3 and TRBJ2-5, with D possibly being TRBD1 (6 bases). Trimming removed 4 bases from V and 6 bases from J, with 15 bases in between. The CDR3 totals 14 residues. Germline V gives CDR1 SGHNT, CDR2 YENEEA.

This rearrangement joins TRBV6-5 to TRBJ1-1; tentative D call: TRBD1 (6 bases). This CDR3 region has 13 residues. Germline CDR1 and CDR2: MNHEY and SVGAGI. V lost 9 bases to trimming and J lost 6 bases, with 17 bases between them. The CDR3 sequence is CASSKQGMSEAFF. The CDR3 region has the DNA TGTGCCAGTTCAAAACAGGGTATGTCTGAAGCTTTCTTT.

This clone was seen a few times. J is TRBJ2-2 and V is TRBV29-1; D is unresolved. The CDR3 runs 13 residues. V lost 3 bases and J lost 7, with 12 bases in between. Germline values: CDR1 SQVTM, CDR2 ANQGSEA. CDR3: CSVESQVDGELFF. CDR3 nucleotides: TGCAGCGTTGAGTCCCAGGTTGACGGGGAGCTGTTTTTT.

CDR3 in DNA: TGTGCCAGCAGCTATAGCCTACTGAGGGATGTCTACGAGCAGTACTTC. The encoded protein is CASSYSLLRDVYEQYF. This chain uses TRBV7-8 with TRBJ2-7; a weak D match, TRBD2 (5 bases). In germline, CDR1 is SGHVS, CDR2 FQNEAQ. The V end was cut by 4 bases, the J end by 3 bases, with 19 bases between. The CDR3 is 16 residues long.

This chain connects TRBV5-1 to TRBJ1-1; a weak D match, TRBD1 (5 bases). Trimming shortened V by 4 bases and J by 3 bases, and 13 bases separated the two germline ends. Looked up from germline, CDR1 is SGHRS and CDR2 is YFSETQ. The CDR3 has 14 amino acids. The DNA of the CDR3 is TGCGCCAGCAGCCTGACAGAGACTGACACTGAAGCTTTCTTT. Translation: CASSLTETDTEAFF.

DNA of the CDR3: TGTGCCAGCTCCCTGAACCCGACAGACACTGAAGCTTTCTTT. Translated: CASSLNPTDTEAFF. This sequence joins TRBV18 and TRBJ1-1, with D maybe TRBD1 (5 bases). Germline values: CDR1 KGHSH, CDR2 LQKENI. Trimming took off 6 bases at V and 3 bases at J, with 14 bases between the two ends. The CDR3 covers 14 residues.

This chain connects TRBV2 to TRBJ2-5; D is perhaps TRBD2 (6 bases). Trimming took off 4 bases at V and 2 bases at J, with 8 bases between the two ends. Germline CDR1 is SNHLY and CDR2 is FYNNEI. This CDR3 spans 13 amino acids. The CDR3 spells CASSGDSQETQYF. As DNA, the CDR3 is TGTGCCAGCAGTGGGGACTCGCAAGAGACCCAGTACTTC.

The genes are TRBV14 and TRBJ2-2, with D unresolved. Germline CDR1 reads SGHDN; CDR2 reads FVKESK. V was pared by 1 base and J by 2 bases, with 5 bases between. The CDR3 loop spans 14 amino acids. The CDR3 nucleotides are TGTGCCAGCAGCCAAGTCGTTAACACCGGGGAGCTGTTTTTT. Protein sequence: CASSQVVNTGELFF.

The chain employs TRBV7-2 and TRBJ2-7, with a possible D match to TRBD2 (5 bases). The CDR3 contains 13 residues. V lost 4 bases, J lost 3 bases, and 10 bases lay in between. CDR1 and CDR2 from the germline V gene are SGHTA and FQGNSA. This CDR3 is CASSWERDYEQYF. The CDR3 DNA reads as TGTGCCAGCAGCTGGGAGCGAGACTACGAGCAGTACTTC. Based on the CDR3 plus reference TRBV7-2 and TRBJ2-7, the full variable domain is GAGVSQSPSNKVTEKGKDVELRCDPISGHTALYWYRQSLGQGLEFLIYFQGNSAPDKSGLPSDRFSAERTGGSVSTLTIQRTQQEDSAVYLCASSWERDYEQYFGPGTRLTVT.

This clone was recorded a few times. V usage is TRBV7-9 and J usage is TRBJ2-7, with a tentative D call TRBD2 (6 bases). Germline V gene lookup returns CDR1 SEHNR and CDR2 FQNEAQ (reference sequence). CDR3 length: 15 amino acids. Trimming pared 4 bases from V and 6 bases from J, leaving 19 bases between. The CDR3 nucleotides are TGTGCCAGCAGCTCCCGAGCGGAGGGAGTGGGCGAGCAGTACTTC. Translation: CASSSRAEGVGEQYF.

The chain is built from TRBV6-1 and TRBJ1-5; unclear D gene. The CDR3 runs 14 residues. V was pared by 1 base and J by 5 bases, with 9 bases between. Per germline, CDR1 MNHNS and CDR2 SASEGT. The CDR3 DNA is TGTGCCAGCAGTGAAGTGTCAGGTTATCAGCCCCAGCATTTT. This encodes CASSEVSGYQPQHF.

J is TRBJ1-2 and V is TRBV2; 8 bases fit TRBD1. CDR3 length: 14 residues. V shed 9 bases, J shed 6 bases, and the junction held 12 bases outside the gene matches. CDR1 is SNHLY, CDR2 FYNNEI, per germline. This chain's CDR3 is CASGTGELSHGYTF. The CDR3 DNA follows: TGTGCCAGTGGGACAGGAGAACTATCACATGGCTACACCTTC.

V and J are TRBV4-3 and TRBJ2-3, with 7 bases that match TRBD1. V shed 0 bases and J 11 bases; nucleotides not matched to a gene: 11. The CDR3 is made up of 15 amino acids. Per the germline V gene, CDR1 is LGHNA and CDR2 is YSLEER. The CDR3 region is CASSQEPRLGGGQYF. The CDR3 DNA sequence: TGCGCCAGCAGCCAAGAACCCCGGCTAGGGGGCGGGCAGTATTTT.

The CDR3 loop is CASTARSGIQYF. For the CDR3, the DNA is TGTGCCAGTACTGCGAGATCTGGCATTCAGTACTTC. This chain links TRBV19 with TRBJ2-4; unclear D gene. V lost 7 bases and J lost 9, with 13 bases in between. The germline gives CDR1 LNHDA, CDR2 SQIVND (reference sequence). The CDR3 length is 12 residues.

The CDR3 DNA is TGTGCCAGTAGATCCCCTCTGGGCAGGAACACCGGGGAGCTGTTTTTT. Its translation is CASRSPLGRNTGELFF. The chain carries TRBV19 and TRBJ2-2; D is undetermined. The V end was cut by 6 bases, the J end by 1 base, with 15 bases between. The germline V gene has CDR1 LNHDA and CDR2 SQIVND (reference sequence). The CDR3 runs to 16 residues. Together with reference TRBV19 and TRBJ2-2, the CDR3 gives the full variable domain: DGGITQSPKYLFRKEGQNVTLSCEQNLNHDAMYWYRQDPGQGLRLIYYSQIVNDFQKGDIAEGYSVSREKKESFPLTVTSAQKNPTAFYLCASRSPLGRNTGELFFGEGSRLTVL.

J is TRBJ2-4 and V is TRBV7-8; TRBD1 might be the D (6 bases). V lost 0 bases and J 7 bases, leaving 10 bases between the germline ends. CDR1 and CDR2 from the germline V gene are SGHVS and FQNEAQ. CDR3 length: 14 residues. CDR3 region: CASSLAGATNIQYF. As DNA, the CDR3 is TGTGCCAGCAGCTTAGCGGGGGCGACTAACATTCAGTACTTC. Full variable domain (remainder filled in from reference TRBV7-8 and TRBJ2-4): GAGVSQSPRYKVAKRGQDVALRCDPISGHVSLFWYQQALGQGPEFLTYFQNEAQLDKSGLPSDRFFAERPEGSVSTLKIQRTQQEDSAVYLCASSLAGATNIQYFGAGTRLSVL.

This rearrangement joins TRBV19 to TRBJ2-1; TRBD1 matches at 7 bases. The V gene's germline CDR1 is LNHDA and CDR2 SQIVND (reference sequence). CDR3 size: 11 residues. V dropped 9 bases and J dropped 7; count of bases not matched to a gene: 3. Here the CDR3 DNA reads TGTGCCAGCTACAGGGGTAATGAGCAGTTCTTC. Its protein product is CASYRGNEQFF. Full variable domain (missing parts from reference TRBV19 and TRBJ2-1): DGGITQSPKYLFRKEGQNVTLSCEQNLNHDAMYWYRQDPGQGLRLIYYSQIVNDFQKGDIAEGYSVSREKKESFPLTVTSAQKNPTAFYLCASYRGNEQFFGPGTRLTVL.

This chain joins TRBV15 and TRBJ2-3; D is perhaps TRBD2 (5 bases). The CDR3 has 15 amino acids. Germline-derived CDR1 and CDR2 are LNHNV and YYDKDF (reference sequence). Trimming removed 5 bases from V and 0 bases from J, with 12 bases in between. CDR3 region: CATSPPTSSTDTQYF. The CDR3 bases are TGTGCCACCAGCCCCCCTACTAGTAGCACAGATACGCAGTATTTT. Full variable domain (missing parts from reference TRBV15 and TRBJ2-3): DAMVIQNPRYQVTQFGKPVTLSCSQTLNHNVMYWYQQKSSQAPKLLFHYYDKDFNNEADTPDNFQSRRPNTSFCFLDIRSPGLGDTAMYLCATSPPTSSTDTQYFGPGTRLTVL.